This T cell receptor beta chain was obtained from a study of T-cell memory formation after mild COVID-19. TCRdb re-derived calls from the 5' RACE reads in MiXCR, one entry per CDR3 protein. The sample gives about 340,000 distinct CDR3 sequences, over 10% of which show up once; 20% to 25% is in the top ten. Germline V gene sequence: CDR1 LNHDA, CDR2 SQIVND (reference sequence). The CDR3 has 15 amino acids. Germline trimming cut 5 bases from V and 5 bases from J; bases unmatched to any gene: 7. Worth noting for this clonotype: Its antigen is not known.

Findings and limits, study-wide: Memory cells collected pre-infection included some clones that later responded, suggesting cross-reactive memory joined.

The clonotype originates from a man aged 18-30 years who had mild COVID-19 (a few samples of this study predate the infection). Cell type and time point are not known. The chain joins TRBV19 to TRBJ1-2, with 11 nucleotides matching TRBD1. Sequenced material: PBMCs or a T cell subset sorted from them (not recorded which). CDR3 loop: CASSPWTGGNYGYTF. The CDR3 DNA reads TGTGCCAGTAGTCCATGGACAGGGGGCAATTATGGCTACACCTTC.